The 26 T cell receptor beta chains listed next were all sequenced from one sample in a study of T cell repertoires in cytomegalovirus infection. TCRdb processed the reads anew with MiXCR; each CDR3 protein has one entry. The sample consists of over 150,000 distinct CDR3 sequences, about a sixth of them appearing once. The sequencing input was CD8+ T cells from PBMCs. The receptors shown here come from a human donor in good health (CMV status not recorded). Some clones in this sample may be carry-over from other donors' samples.

The chain recombines TRBV6-2 or TRBV6-3 with TRBJ2-7; D gene unclear. Germline V lookup: CDR1 MNHEY, CDR2 SVGEGT. This CDR3 contains 17 residues. Trimming left V 6 bases short and J 5 bases short, with 26 bases between. CDR3 bases: TGTGCCAGCAGCTCGACTCCTCCATGGACGGGCGGTCACGAGCAGTACTTC. Translated: CASSSTPPWTGGHEQYF.

This clonotype turned up a few times. The genes are TRBV7-3 and TRBJ2-3, with D unclear. Germline values: CDR1 SGHTA, CDR2 FQGTGA. This CDR3 is 13 amino acids long. The V end lost 2 bases, the J end lost 4 bases, and 7 bases lay between the germline ends. In nucleotides, the CDR3 is TGTGCCAGCAGCTTACTAGTTCCAGATACGCAGTATTTT. This sequence encodes CASSLLVPDTQYF.

Only a few counts were recorded for this clonotype. The chain links TRBV5-5 to TRBJ2-7, with TRBD1 matching over 7 bases. This CDR3 contains 11 residues. V trimming: 5 bases; J trimming: 7 bases; junction bases outside the gene matches: 3. Germline CDR1 and CDR2: SGHKS and YYEKEE (reference sequence). The CDR3, as DNA: TGTGCCAGCAGGGCGGACAGGGAGCAGTACTTC. It is translated as CASRADREQYF.

The rearrangement links TRBV6-2 or TRBV6-3 to TRBJ1-1; 10 bases align to TRBD1. The CDR3 covers 17 residues. After removal of 0 bases from V and 0 bases from J, the junction contained 4 bases not matched to a gene. The V gene's germline CDR1 is MNHEY and CDR2 SVGEGT. DNA of the CDR3: TGTGCCAGCAGTTACTCCCTGGGACAGGGGCTGAACACTGAAGCTTTCTTT. Amino acid sequence: CASSYSLGQGLNTEAFF.

The chain has TRBV6-2 or TRBV6-3 and TRBJ1-5, with 7 positions matching TRBD1. Germline trimming cut 2 bases from V and 0 bases from J; bases unmatched to any gene: 4. In germline, CDR1 is MNHEY, CDR2 SVGEGT. CDR3 size: 16 residues. CDR3 sequence (DNA): TGTGCCAGCAGTTACCCGGACAGGTTTAGCAATCAGCCCCAGCATTTT. Amino acid sequence: CASSYPDRFSNQPQHF.

V gene TRBV12-3 or TRBV12-4 combines with J gene TRBJ2-1; D is unresolved. V shed 2 bases and J shed 5 bases, with 7 bases lying between them. The CDR3 extends over 13 amino acids. The DNA for the CDR3 is TGTGCCAGCAGTTTAATGGGTAACAATGAGCAGTTCTTC. Its translation: CASSLMGNNEQFF.

This clonotype was counted between two and nine times. The V gene is TRBV12-3 or TRBV12-4, the J gene TRBJ2-7, with 7 bases aligning to TRBD2. With 3 bases clipped from V and 4 bases from J, the junction kept 3 bases outside the gene matches. The CDR3 is 13 residues long. The CDR3 is CASSFSGGYEQYF. The CDR3 region has the DNA TGTGCCAGCAGTTTTTCGGGGGGATACGAGCAGTACTTC.

This clonotype has just a few counts. The V gene is TRBV27, the J gene TRBJ2-7, with TRBD1 matching over 10 bases. V lost 0 bases, J lost 4 bases, and 6 bases stayed unmatched. This CDR3 has 16 amino acids. Germline V lookup: CDR1 MNHEY, CDR2 SMNVEV (reference sequence). CDR3 coding DNA: TGTGCCAGCAGTTTATCCCTCGGGGACAGGGGTTACGAGCAGTACTTC. It is translated as CASSLSLGDRGYEQYF.

As for this clonotype: The conserved final phenylalanine or tryptophan is absent from the CDR3, which likely points to a read error. The V and J genes are TRBV6-2 or TRBV6-3 and TRBJ1-6; the D is unclear. V was clipped by 2 bases and J by 6 bases, with 2 bases between them. The CDR3 runs to 12 residues. The germline gives CDR1 MNHEY, CDR2 SVGEGT. Written as DNA, the CDR3 is TGTGCCAGCAGTTACAGTAATTCACCCCTCCACTAT. Translated, it gives CASSYSNSPLHY.

This sequence joins TRBV28 and TRBJ2-7; TRBD1 matches at 8 bases. CDR3 length equals 15 residues. Germline V gene lookup returns CDR1 MDHEN and CDR2 SYDVKM. After removal of 5 bases from V and 0 bases from J, the junction contained 6 bases not matched to a gene. The CDR3 bases are TGTGCCAGCAGTCCCTACAGGGGGGACTCCTACGAGCAGTACTTC. It specifies CASSPYRGDSYEQYF.

In this sample, this clonotype turned up a few times. V is TRBV7-9 and J is TRBJ2-2, with TRBD1 identical over 7 bases. Germline CDR1 SEHNR, CDR2 FQNEAQ (reference sequence). CDR3 length: 14 residues. Trimming cost V 10 bases and J 2 bases; bases outside gene matches: 7. The CDR3 nucleotides are TGTGCCACTCCGGGACAGCATAACACCGGGGAGCTGTTTTTT. Translation gives CATPGQHNTGELFF.

This clonotype has just a few counts. V is TRBV7-9 and J is TRBJ1-4, with D hard to call. Trimming stripped 5 bases from V and 0 bases from J, with 7 bases between. The CDR3 sequence is 14 residues long. The V gene's germline CDR1 is SEHNR and CDR2 FQNEAQ (reference sequence). DNA for the CDR3: TGTGCCAGCAGCGCCCATACAACTAATGAAAAACTGTTTTTT. Translating gives CASSAHTTNEKLFF.

The chain links TRBV7-9 to TRBJ2-2; 10 bases align to TRBD1. Germline loops: CDR1 SEHNR, CDR2 FQNEAQ (reference sequence). V dropped 5 bases and J dropped 4; count of bases not matched to a gene: 16. This CDR3 comprises 19 residues. CDR3 coding DNA: TGTGCCAGCAGCCGGCCGGGACAGGGGCGAGGGTTCGTCACCGGGGAGCTGTTTTTT. Amino acids: CASSRPGQGRGFVTGELFF.

This clonotype has just a few counts. The genes are TRBV6-5 and TRBJ1-1, with D unclear. V lost 6 bases and J lost 1, with 3 bases in between. The CDR3 runs to 11 residues. Germline values: CDR1 MNHEY, CDR2 SVGAGI. The CDR3 loop reads CASRQNTEAFF. CDR3 nucleotides: TGTGCCAGCAGGCAGAACACTGAAGCTTTCTTT.

This clonotype appeared a few times. The chain carries TRBV6-2 or TRBV6-3 and TRBJ1-1; D unresolved. V dropped 2 bases and J dropped 6 bases, with 10 bases sitting between them. Germline assignment: CDR1 MNHEY and CDR2 SVGEGT. The CDR3 is made up of 13 amino acids. CDR3 bases: TGTGCCAGCAGTTACGTATACGGTTCTGAAGCTTTCTTT. Protein: CASSYVYGSEAFF.

V gene TRBV10-1 combines with J gene TRBJ1-2, with 7 bases that match TRBD1. Germline V gives CDR1 WNHNN, CDR2 SYGVQD (reference sequence). V lost 6 bases to trimming and J lost 4 bases; unmatched junction nucleotides: 5. The CDR3 length is 13 residues. CDR3 in amino acids: CASSGQAGYGYTF. The CDR3 DNA reads TGCGCCAGCAGCGGACAGGCCGGCTATGGCTACACCTTC.

The CDR3 region has the DNA TGTGCCAGTCACGGGACAGGGTACACGAATGAGCAGTTCTTC. Translation: CASHGTGYTNEQFF. The chain employs TRBV12-3 or TRBV12-4 and TRBJ2-1, with 9 positions matching TRBD1. The CDR3 length is 14 residues. Trimming took 9 bases from V and 7 from J; bases not matched to a gene: 10.

The chain recombines TRBV25-1 with TRBJ2-1, with TRBD2 identical over 9 bases. CDR1 is MGHDK, CDR2 SYGVNS, per germline. V was pared by 1 base and J by 0 bases, with 7 bases of the junction left unmatched. CDR3 length: 18 residues. DNA of the CDR3: TGTGCCAGCAGTGAATGGGGCGGGGGGGTCAGCTCCTACAATGAGCAGTTCTTC. This gives the protein CASSEWGGGVSSYNEQFF.

The V call is TRBV5-5, the J call TRBJ2-2; D remains ambiguous. Germline V CDR1 and CDR2: SGHKS, YYEKEE (reference sequence). Deletions cut 4 bases from V and 0 bases from J, with 7 bases between. The CDR3 spans 14 residues. The CDR3 nucleotides are TGTGCCAGCAGCCCAGGTTCGAACACCGGGGAGCTGTTTTTT. Residues: CASSPGSNTGELFF. Full variable domain (remainder filled in from reference TRBV5-5 and TRBJ2-2): DAGVTQSPTHLIKTRGQQVTLRCSPISGHKSVSWYQQVLGQGPQFIFQYYEKEERGRGNFPDRFSARQFPNYSSELNVNALLLGDSALYLCASSPGSNTGELFFGEGSRLTVL.

CDR3 DNA sequence: TGTGCCAGCAGGACTCTCACCGACGGGACGTTGCAGAACTATGGCTACACCTTC. Amino acids: CASRTLTDGTLQNYGYTF. The chain has TRBV7-2 and TRBJ1-2; the D gene is possibly TRBD1 (5 bases). The germline gives CDR1 SGHTA, CDR2 FQGNSA. The germline V and J ends were trimmed by 6 bases and 2 bases, with 25 bases remaining between them. The CDR3 is made up of 18 amino acids.

V is TRBV20-1 and J is TRBJ2-7; the match to TRBD1 covers 8 bases. CDR1 is DFQATT, CDR2 SNEGSKA, per germline (reference sequence). Trimming took 0 bases from V and 6 from J; bases not matched to a gene: 4. This CDR3 is 13 amino acids long. The CDR3 sequence: CSAREQGAGEQYF. For the CDR3, the DNA is TGCAGTGCTAGAGAGCAGGGGGCGGGCGAGCAGTACTTC.

This clonotype was found a few times. The chain employs TRBV11-2 and TRBJ1-4; D is possibly TRBD1 (5 bases). Trimming cost V 4 bases and J 3 bases, with 9 bases left between them. The germline V gene has CDR1 SGHAT and CDR2 FQNNGV. The CDR3 has 14 amino acids. CDR3 in amino acids: CASSWTGPNEKLFF. Written as DNA, the CDR3 is TGTGCCAGCAGCTGGACGGGGCCTAATGAAAAACTGTTTTTT.

V and J are TRBV28 and TRBJ2-7; the D gene could be TRBD1 or TRBD2 (5 bases each). V shed 3 bases and J shed 3 bases, with 12 bases lying between them. The CDR3 runs to 14 residues. Germline values: CDR1 MDHEN, CDR2 SYDVKM. The CDR3 region has the DNA TGTGCCAGCAGTTTTTCCGGGACCCACTACGAGCAGTACTTC. Its translation: CASSFSGTHYEQYF.

The table lists this clonotype with a few counts. CDR3 in amino acids: CASSRSLQGPQTNQPQHF. In nucleotides, the CDR3 is TGTGCCAGCAGCCGGTCTTTACAGGGCCCTCAAACCAATCAGCCCCAGCATTTT. The gene calls are TRBV7-2 and TRBJ1-5; D is possibly TRBD1 (6 bases). The germline V and J ends were trimmed by 5 bases and 3 bases, with 23 bases remaining between them. This CDR3 comprises 18 residues. CDR1 SGHTA and CDR2 FQGNSA come from the germline V gene.

The rearrangement links TRBV29-1 to TRBJ2-7; 11 bases agree with TRBD1. CDR3 length: 16 residues. Germline CDR1 SQVTM, CDR2 ANQGSEA. J lost 3 bases, V lost 4 bases, and 11 bases had no gene match. This CDR3 reads CSVGLRGGTGGYEQYF. The CDR3 DNA reads as TGCAGCGTTGGATTACGGGGGGGGACAGGGGGCTACGAGCAGTACTTC.

In its sample, this clonotype was seen a few times. The rearrangement uses TRBV12-3 or TRBV12-4 and TRBJ2-7; the match to TRBD1 covers 9 bases. The CDR3 is made up of 15 amino acids. V gave up 2 bases and J gave up 3 bases; unmatched junction bases: 5. CDR3 loop: CASSLFGTGSYEQYF. CDR3 DNA sequence: TGTGCCAGCAGTTTATTCGGGACAGGGAGCTACGAGCAGTACTTC.